This T cell receptor (beta chain) is from a study of T cell clonotyping in hematopoietic cell transplantation. Study at large: Recipient samples before transplant were obtained post-cytoreduction.

Findings and limits, study-wide: No sorting was done, leaving CD4 and CD8 contributions mixed. Few recipient clonotypes overlapped donors; over 97% were de novo at given depth.

Note on this clone: As yet, its antigen is unknown.

The J segment lost 5 bases and the V segment lost 1 base, leaving 8 bases of the junction unmatched. This CDR3 contains 16 residues. CDR1 SGHAT and CDR2 FQNNGV come from the germline V gene. The protocol was immunoSEQ multiplex PCR, while the TCRdb copy is restricted to in-frame clones and leaves out a portion. The table lists over 25,000 clones, approximately 80% of them singletons, with roughly 6.8% in the top ten. Time point indicated: recipient sample about 28 days before transplant, after cytoreduction. Samples: about 28 days before transplant, then days 30, 100 and 180 after. The clonotype was recovered from a woman in her thirties with chronic myeloid leukemia. Some clones in this sample may be carry-over from other donors' samples. The chain combines TRBV11-2 with TRBJ2-3; 8 nucleotides agree with TRBD1. The sequencing used peripheral blood mononuclear cells, collected before stem cell transplant. CDR3 protein: CASSLGTGIGVDTQYF. Written as DNA, the CDR3 is TGTGCCAGCAGCTTAGGGACAGGGATCGGTGTAGATACGCAGTATTTT.